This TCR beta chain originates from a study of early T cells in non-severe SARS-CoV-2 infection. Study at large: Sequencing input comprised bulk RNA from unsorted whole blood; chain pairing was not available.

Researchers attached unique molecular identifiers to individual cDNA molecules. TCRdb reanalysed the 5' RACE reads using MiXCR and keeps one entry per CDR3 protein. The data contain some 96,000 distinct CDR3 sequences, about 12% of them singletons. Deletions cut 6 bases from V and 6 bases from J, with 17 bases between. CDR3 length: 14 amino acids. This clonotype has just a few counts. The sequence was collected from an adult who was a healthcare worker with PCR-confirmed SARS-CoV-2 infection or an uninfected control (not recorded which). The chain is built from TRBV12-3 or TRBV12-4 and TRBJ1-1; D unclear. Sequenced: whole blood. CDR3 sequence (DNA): TGTGCCAGCAGCTCGGCGTGGCAAACCCCTGAAGCTTTCTTT. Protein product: CASSSAWQTPEAFF.